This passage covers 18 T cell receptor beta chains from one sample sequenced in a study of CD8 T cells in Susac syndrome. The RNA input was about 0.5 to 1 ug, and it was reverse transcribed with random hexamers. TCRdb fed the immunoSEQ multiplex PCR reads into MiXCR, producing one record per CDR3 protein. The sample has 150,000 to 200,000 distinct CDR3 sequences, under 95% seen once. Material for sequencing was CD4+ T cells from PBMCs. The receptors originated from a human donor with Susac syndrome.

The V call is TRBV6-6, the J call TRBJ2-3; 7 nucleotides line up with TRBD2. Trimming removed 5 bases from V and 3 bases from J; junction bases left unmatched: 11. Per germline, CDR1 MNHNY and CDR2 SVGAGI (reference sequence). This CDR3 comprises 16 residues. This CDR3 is CASSPPERGGTDTQYF. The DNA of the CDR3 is TGTGCCAGCAGTCCCCCGGAGCGGGGCGGGACAGATACGCAGTATTTT.

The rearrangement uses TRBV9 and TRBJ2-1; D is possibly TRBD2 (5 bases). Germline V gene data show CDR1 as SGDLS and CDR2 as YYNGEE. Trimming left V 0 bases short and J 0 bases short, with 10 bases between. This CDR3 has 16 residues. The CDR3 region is CASSVAGRGSYNEQFF. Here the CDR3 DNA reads TGTGCCAGCAGCGTAGCGGGCCGGGGCTCCTACAATGAGCAGTTCTTC.

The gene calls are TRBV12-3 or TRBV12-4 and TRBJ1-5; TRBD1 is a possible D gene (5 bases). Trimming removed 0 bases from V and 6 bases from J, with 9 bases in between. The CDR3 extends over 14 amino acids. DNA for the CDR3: TGTGCCAGCAGTTTAGCACAGAGGGGTCAGCCCCAGCATTTT. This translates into CASSLAQRGQPQHF.

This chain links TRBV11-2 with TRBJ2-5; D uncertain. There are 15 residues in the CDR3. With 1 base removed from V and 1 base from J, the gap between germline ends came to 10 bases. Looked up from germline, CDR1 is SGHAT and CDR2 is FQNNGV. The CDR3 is CASSLAAPTQETQYF. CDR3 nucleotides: TGTGCCAGCAGCTTAGCGGCTCCAACCCAAGAGACCCAGTACTTC.

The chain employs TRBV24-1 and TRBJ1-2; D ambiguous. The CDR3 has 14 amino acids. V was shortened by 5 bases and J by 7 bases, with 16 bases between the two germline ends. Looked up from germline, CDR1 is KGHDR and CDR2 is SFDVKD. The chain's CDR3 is CATSAPAGVTGYTF. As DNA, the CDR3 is TGTGCCACCAGTGCCCCCGCTGGGGTAACTGGCTACACCTTC.

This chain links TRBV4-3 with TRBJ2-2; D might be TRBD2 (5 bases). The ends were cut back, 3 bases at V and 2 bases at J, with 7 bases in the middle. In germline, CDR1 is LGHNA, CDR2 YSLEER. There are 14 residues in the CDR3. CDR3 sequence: CASSHRENTGELFF. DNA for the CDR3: TGCGCCAGCAGCCATCGGGAAAACACCGGGGAGCTGTTTTTT.

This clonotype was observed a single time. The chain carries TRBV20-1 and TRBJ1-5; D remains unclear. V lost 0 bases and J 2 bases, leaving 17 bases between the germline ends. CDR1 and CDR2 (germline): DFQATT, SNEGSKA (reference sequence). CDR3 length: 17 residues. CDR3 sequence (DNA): TGCAGTGCTAGAGAAGGTCGGGTAAATCCAGGCAATCAGCCCCAGCATTTT. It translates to CSAREGRVNPGNQPQHF.

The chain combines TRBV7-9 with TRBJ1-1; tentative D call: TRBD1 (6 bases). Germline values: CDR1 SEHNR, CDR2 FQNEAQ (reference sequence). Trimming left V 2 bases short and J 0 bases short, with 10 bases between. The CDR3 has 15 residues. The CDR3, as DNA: TGTGCCAGCAGCTTACCAACAGGGATGAACACTGAAGCTTTCTTT. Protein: CASSLPTGMNTEAFF.

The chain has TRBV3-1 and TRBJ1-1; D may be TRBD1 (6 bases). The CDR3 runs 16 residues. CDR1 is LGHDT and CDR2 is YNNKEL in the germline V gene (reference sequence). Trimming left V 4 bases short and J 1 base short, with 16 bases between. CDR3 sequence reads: CASSPNTGQKNTEAFF. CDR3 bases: TGTGCCAGCAGCCCAAACACCGGACAGAAGAACACTGAAGCTTTCTTT.

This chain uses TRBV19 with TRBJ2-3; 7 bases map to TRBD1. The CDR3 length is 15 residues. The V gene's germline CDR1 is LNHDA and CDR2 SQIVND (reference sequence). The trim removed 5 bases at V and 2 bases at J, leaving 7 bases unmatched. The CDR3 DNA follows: TGTGCCAGTAGTGCCGACAGGGCCCCCACAGATACGCAGTATTTT. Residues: CASSADRAPTDTQYF.

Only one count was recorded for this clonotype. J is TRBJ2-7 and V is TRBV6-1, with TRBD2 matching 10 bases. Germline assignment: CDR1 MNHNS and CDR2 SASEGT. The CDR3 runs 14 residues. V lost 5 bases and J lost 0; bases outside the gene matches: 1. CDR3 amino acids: CASSSGGASYEQYF. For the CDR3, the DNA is TGTGCCAGCAGTAGCGGGGGGGCCTCCTACGAGCAGTACTTC.

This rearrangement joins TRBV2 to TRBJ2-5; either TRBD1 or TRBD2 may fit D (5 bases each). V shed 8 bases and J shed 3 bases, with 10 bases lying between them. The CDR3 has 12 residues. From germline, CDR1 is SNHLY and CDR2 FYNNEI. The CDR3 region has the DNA TGTGCCAGCGCGAGAGGGGAAGAGACCCAGTACTTC. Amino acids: CASARGEETQYF.

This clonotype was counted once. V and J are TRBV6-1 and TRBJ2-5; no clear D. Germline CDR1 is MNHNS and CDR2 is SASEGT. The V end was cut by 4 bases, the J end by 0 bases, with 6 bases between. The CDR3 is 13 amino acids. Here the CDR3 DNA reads TGTGCCAGCAGTGGTACATACCAAGAGACCCAGTACTTC. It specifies CASSGTYQETQYF.

CDR3 sequence: CASPGTLRWYEQFF. The CDR3 DNA follows: TGTGCCAGCCCTGGGACCCTCCGTTGGTATGAGCAGTTCTTC. V gene TRBV25-1 combines with J gene TRBJ2-1, with D perhaps TRBD1 or TRBD2 (5 bases each). The V and J ends lost 8 bases and 8 bases respectively, with 19 bases between them. Germline CDR1 reads MGHDK; CDR2 reads SYGVNS. The CDR3 loop spans 14 amino acids.

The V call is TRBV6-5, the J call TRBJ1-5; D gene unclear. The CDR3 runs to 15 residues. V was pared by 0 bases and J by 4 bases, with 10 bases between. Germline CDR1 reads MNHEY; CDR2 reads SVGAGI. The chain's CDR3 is CASSYSMGSNQPQHF. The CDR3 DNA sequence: TGTGCCAGCAGTTACTCTATGGGGTCAAATCAGCCCCAGCATTTT.

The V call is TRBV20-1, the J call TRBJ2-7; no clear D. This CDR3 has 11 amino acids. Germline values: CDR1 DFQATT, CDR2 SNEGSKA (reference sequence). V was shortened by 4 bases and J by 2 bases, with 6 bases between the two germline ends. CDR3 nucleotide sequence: TGCAGTGCTAACAGAGCCTACGAGCAGTACTTC. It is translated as CSANRAYEQYF.

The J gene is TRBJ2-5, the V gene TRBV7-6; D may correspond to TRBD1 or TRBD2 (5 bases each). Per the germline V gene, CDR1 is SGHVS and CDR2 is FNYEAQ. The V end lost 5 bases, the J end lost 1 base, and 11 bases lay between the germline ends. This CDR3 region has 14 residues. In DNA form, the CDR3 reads TGTGCCAGCAGCCCGGGACGCTTCCAAGAGACCCAGTACTTC. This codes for CASSPGRFQETQYF.

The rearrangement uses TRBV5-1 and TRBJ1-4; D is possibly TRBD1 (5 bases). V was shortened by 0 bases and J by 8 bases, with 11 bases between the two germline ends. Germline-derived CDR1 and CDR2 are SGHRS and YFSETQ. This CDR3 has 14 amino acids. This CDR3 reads CASSLAPEGEKLFF. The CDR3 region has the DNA TGCGCCAGCAGCTTGGCCCCCGAGGGGGAAAAACTGTTTTTT.